This is a list of T cell receptor beta chains from one sample in a study of vaccination and CD4 T cells after COVID-19. TCRdb re-analysed the PCR reads in MiXCR, keeping a single row per CDR3 protein. The profile shows about 7,000 distinct CDR3 sequences, about 70% of them singletons. Their antigens are not known. What was sequenced was CD4+ T cells from blood, cultured in vitro. These receptors were collected from a human donor who had recovered from COVID-19. Both conserved end residues are part of each CDR3. D genes are given only for firm matches. For some rows the clone size is stated as once, few or many, or as a class when expanded; others skip it.

>.|TRBV6-5|TRBJ1-5|.
CASSYLDSNQPQHF
TGTGCCAGCAGTTACCTAGATAGCAATCAGCCCCAGCATTTT
>TRBD2|TRBV20-1|TRBJ2-5|.
CSARRTPTSKETQYF
TGCAGTGCTAGACGAACCCCGACTAGCAAAGAGACCCAGTACTTC
>TRBD2|TRBV15|TRBJ2-5|.
CATGRGAETQYF
TGTGCCACCGGGAGGGGCGCGGAGACCCAGTACTTC
>TRBD1|TRBV7-6|TRBJ1-6|.
CASSINRGGSAALHF
TGTGCCAGCAGTATAAACAGGGGTGGTAGTGCGGCCCTCCACTTT
>TRBD2|TRBV15|TRBJ2-3|.
CATSRGGWEEWASGNTDTQYF
TGTGCCACCAGCAGAGGAGGTTGGGAGGAGTGGGCTAGCGGAAACACAGATACGCAGTATTTT
>TRBD2|TRBV6-1|TRBJ2-5|.
CASSTPGLAGETQYF
TGTGCCAGCAGTACCCCGGGACTAGCGGGAGAGACCCAGTACTTC
>.|TRBV20-1|TRBJ1-2|few
CSASLRPSVSYGYTF
TGCAGTGCTAGTCTCCGACCGTCCGTCAGCTATGGCTACACCTTC
>.|TRBV15|TRBJ2-5|.
CATSRDSGKETQYF
TGTGCCACCAGCAGAGATTCGGGGAAAGAGACCCAGTACTTC
>TRBD2|TRBV7-8|TRBJ2-5|few
CASSSRLAMLQETQYF
TGTGCCAGCAGCTCGAGACTAGCAATGCTTCAAGAGACCCAGTACTTC
>TRBD1|TRBV6-1|TRBJ1-5|.
CASRFSGGANQPQHF
TGTGCCAGCAGATTTTCAGGGGGCGCTAATCAGCCCCAGCATTTT
>.|TRBV29-1|TRBJ1-4|.
CSVGPGGAREKLFF
TGCAGCGTTGGGCCTGGGGGGGCACGGGAAAAACTGTTTTTT
>TRBD1|TRBV6-5|TRBJ1-5|few
CASSYGGTGDQPQHF
TGTGCCAGCAGTTACGGGGGGACAGGGGATCAGCCCCAGCATTTT
>.|TRBV27|TRBJ1-2|once
CASSYDGLAGYTF
TGTGCCAGCAGTTACGACGGCCTCGCCGGCTACACCTTC
>.|TRBV11-2|TRBJ1-2|medium-sized
CASSLDGGRMARYTF
TGTGCCAGCAGCTTAGATGGGGGTCGTATGGCCCGCTACACCTTC
>.|TRBV10-3|TRBJ2-2|medium-sized
CAISVVRARLNTGELFF
TGTGCCATCAGTGTTGTCAGGGCCCGGCTTAACACCGGGGAGCTGTTTTTT
>TRBD1|TRBV20-1|TRBJ1-4|.
CSALDRMGAEKLFF
TGCAGTGCCCTGGACAGGATGGGTGCTGAAAAACTGTTTTTT
>.|TRBV4-3|TRBJ2-2|.
CASSQERNTGELFF
TGCGCCAGCAGCCAAGAACGGAACACCGGGGAGCTGTTTTTT
>.|TRBV7-8|TRBJ1-5|.
CASSGNGVNSNQPQHF
TGTGCCAGCAGCGGAAACGGGGTTAATAGCAATCAGCCCCAGCATTTT
>TRBD1|TRBV6-2/TRBV6-3|TRBJ2-6|.
CASSYSQTGTPSGANVLTF
TGTGCCAGCAGTTACTCCCAGACAGGGACCCCCTCTGGGGCCAACGTCCTGACTTTC
>.|TRBV6-5|TRBJ2-7|.
CASSYSRAIYEQYF
TGTGCCAGCAGTTACTCGAGGGCAATCTACGAGCAGTACTTC
>TRBD1|TRBV27|TRBJ1-1|.
CASSFRPSGGRTEAFF
TGTGCCAGCAGTTTTCGGCCTTCAGGGGGCCGAACTGAAGCTTTCTTT
>TRBD1|TRBV19|TRBJ2-7|.
CASRRKGTGSSYEQYF
TGTGCCAGTAGAAGGAAGGGGACAGGGAGCTCCTACGAGCAGTACTTC
>.|TRBV27|TRBJ1-5|.
CASSLRGQRYQPQHF
TGTGCCAGCAGTTTGCGGGGACAACGTTATCAGCCCCAGCATTTT
>TRBD1|TRBV6-1|TRBJ2-3|medium-sized
CASRSGQTSTDTQYF
TGTGCCAGCAGGTCGGGACAGACCAGCACAGATACGCAGTATTTT
>TRBD1|TRBV6-1|TRBJ2-7|once
CASSDRDRGSYEQYF
TGTGCCAGCAGTGATAGAGACAGGGGGTCCTACGAGCAGTACTTC
>.|TRBV12-3/TRBV12-4|TRBJ1-5|.
CASSLWGSTRNQPQHF
TGTGCCAGCAGTTTATGGGGCAGTACCCGCAATCAGCCCCAGCATTTT
>.|TRBV28|TRBJ1-5|.
CASSPEWGDQPQHF
TGTGCCAGCAGCCCAGAATGGGGTGATCAGCCCCAGCATTTT
>TRBD1|TRBV6-1|TRBJ2-2|.
CASTTDRGLNGELFF
TGTGCCAGCACTACGGACAGGGGGCTTAACGGGGAGCTGTTTTTT
>TRBD1|TRBV27|TRBJ2-7|.
CASNPYRDRKDF
TGTGCCAGCAATCCATACCGGGACAGGAAGGACTTC
>.|TRBV5-1|TRBJ2-2|.
CASSFDYGTSANTGELFF
TGCGCCAGCAGCTTTGACTACGGAACGAGCGCGAACACCGGGGAGCTGTTTTTT
>TRBD1|TRBV27|TRBJ2-5|few
CASRRDRAETQYF
TGTGCCAGCAGACGAGACAGGGCGGAGACCCAGTACTTC
>.|TRBV20-1|TRBJ1-5|.
CSARDVAAQHF
TGCAGTGCTAGAGATGTGGCGGCCCAGCATTTT
>TRBD2|TRBV2|TRBJ2-7|.
CAIRTSGTYEQYF
TGTGCCATACGGACTAGCGGTACCTACGAGCAGTACTTC